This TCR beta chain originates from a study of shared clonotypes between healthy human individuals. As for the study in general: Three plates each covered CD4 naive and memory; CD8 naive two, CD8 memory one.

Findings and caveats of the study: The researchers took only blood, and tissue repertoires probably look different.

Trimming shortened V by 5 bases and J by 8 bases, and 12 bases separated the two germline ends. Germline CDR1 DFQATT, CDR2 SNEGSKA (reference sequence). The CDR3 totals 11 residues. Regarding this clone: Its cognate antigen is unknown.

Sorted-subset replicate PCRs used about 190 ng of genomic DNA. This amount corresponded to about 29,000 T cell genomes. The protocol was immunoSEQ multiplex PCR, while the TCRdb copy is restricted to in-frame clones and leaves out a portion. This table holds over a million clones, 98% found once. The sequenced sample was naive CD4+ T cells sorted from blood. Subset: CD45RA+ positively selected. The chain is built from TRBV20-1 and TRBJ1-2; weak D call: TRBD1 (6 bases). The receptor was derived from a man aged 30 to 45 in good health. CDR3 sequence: CSASGARGYTF. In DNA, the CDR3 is TGCAGTGCTTCAGGGGCGCGAGGCTACACCTTC.